The 5 T cell receptor beta chains given below trace back to one sample, sequenced in a study of cytomegalovirus exposure and HLA in healthy donors. This table comes from immunoSEQ multiplex PCR, and its TCRdb copy is limited to in-frame clones, with some not included. The table has about 160,000 clones, approximately 96% seen once. The sample was PBMCs. Source of these receptors: a woman aged 18-29 years in good health and CMV-seronegative.

This chain joins TRBV2 and TRBJ1-1; 7 bases are shared with TRBD1. Germline V gene sequence: CDR1 SNHLY, CDR2 FYNNEI. The CDR3 is 15 residues long. V was clipped by 10 bases and J by 1 base; unmatched bases: 12. The CDR3 DNA is TGTGCCACCAAAGGGGACAGAGTTGGGAACACTGAAGCTTTCTTT. Protein: CATKGDRVGNTEAFF.

This chain connects TRBV4-1 to TRBJ2-3; D perhaps matches TRBD2 (6 bases). V was clipped by 2 bases and J by 4 bases, with 16 bases between them. This CDR3 region has 16 residues. CDR1 and CDR2 from the germline V gene are MGHRA and YSYEKL. CDR3 in amino acids: CASSQSPGGGADTQYF. CDR3 in DNA: TGCGCCAGCAGCCAAAGCCCCGGGGGTGGCGCAGATACGCAGTATTTT.

The V and J genes are TRBV11-3 and TRBJ2-2; TRBD1 agrees at 11 bases. After removal of 5 bases from V and 2 bases from J, the junction contained 4 bases not matched to a gene. In germline, CDR1 is SGHNT, CDR2 YENEEA. The CDR3 loop spans 16 amino acids. The CDR3 bases are TGTGCCAGCAGCACCGGACAGGGGGCAAACACCGGGGAGCTGTTTTTT. Amino acid sequence: CASSTGQGANTGELFF.

The chain has TRBV2 and TRBJ2-5; 9 bases match TRBD1. The germline V gene encodes CDR1 SNHLY and CDR2 FYNNEI. Trimming took 7 bases from V and 2 from J; bases not matched to a gene: 11. This CDR3 spans 16 amino acids. CDR3 in amino acids: CASMRQDRGYQETQYF. DNA of the CDR3: TGTGCCAGCATGAGACAGGACAGGGGTTATCAAGAGACCCAGTACTTC.

The chain links TRBV28 to TRBJ1-2; tentatively, D is TRBD1 (6 bases). CDR3 length: 15 residues. Germline lookup yields CDR1 MDHEN and CDR2 SYDVKM. Trimming shortened V by 6 bases and J by 3 bases, and 17 bases separated the two germline ends. CDR3 DNA sequence: TGTGCCAGCAGGTTTAAGGGGGGGCGCGACTATGGCTACACCTTC. It specifies CASRFKGGRDYGYTF.